The 22 T cell receptor beta chains below come from one sample, sequenced in a study of T cell responses to AZD1222 COVID-19 vaccine. Assay: immunoSEQ multiplex PCR; the TCRdb copy retains only in-frame clones and omits some. Here the sample spans 180,000 or so clones, 70% to 90% being singletons. The sample consisted of peripheral blood, taken 28 days after the second AZD1222 dose. These receptors were taken from an adult who received the AZD1222 COVID-19 vaccine.

In DNA form, the CDR3 reads TGTGCCAGCAGTTATGGACAGGGGGGGTACGAGCAGTACTTC. Amino acid sequence: CASSYGQGGYEQYF. The J gene is TRBJ2-7, the V gene TRBV6-5; 10 positions match TRBD1. The CDR3 contains 14 residues. V was clipped by 3 bases and J by 4 bases; unmatched bases: 3. CDR1 is MNHEY, CDR2 SVGAGI, per germline.

This clone was seen once. The DNA for the CDR3 is TGTGCCAGCAGTTTATTCCCGGGGACTAGCGGGTCCTACAATGAGCAGTTCTTC. This translates into CASSLFPGTSGSYNEQFF. The chain carries TRBV27 and TRBJ2-1; 12 bases match TRBD2. CDR3 size: 18 residues. Germline V CDR1 and CDR2: MNHEY, SMNVEV (reference sequence). The J segment lost 1 base and the V segment lost 1 base, leaving 5 bases of the junction unmatched.

This clone turned up a few times. The rearrangement links TRBV19 to TRBJ1-5; 9 bases match TRBD1. Trimming took 3 bases from V and 7 from J; bases not matched to a gene: 7. The CDR3 sequence is 15 residues long. The germline CDR1 and CDR2 sequences are LNHDA and SQIVND (reference sequence). This CDR3 reads CASSIATGGFQPQHF. DNA for the CDR3: TGTGCCAGTAGTATCGCGACAGGGGGTTTCCAGCCCCAGCATTTT.

V gene TRBV19 combines with J gene TRBJ1-3, with D hard to call. Trimming removed 5 bases from V and 4 bases from J, with 18 bases in between. CDR1 is LNHDA and CDR2 is SQIVND in the germline V gene (reference sequence). The CDR3 spans 16 residues. The CDR3 DNA reads TGTGCCAGTAGTGCCCGCGGCACATCGGGAGGAAACACCATATATTTT. Translation: CASSARGTSGGNTIYF.

The rearrangement links TRBV7-2 to TRBJ2-7, with 10 bases aligning to TRBD1. This CDR3 comprises 14 residues. J was trimmed by 7 bases and V by 3 bases; bases with no gene match: 6. Germline V gives CDR1 SGHTA, CDR2 FQGNSA. CDR3 nucleotide sequence: TGTGCCAGCAGCTTTGGGACAGGGGTCGGGGAGCAGTACTTC. Amino acids: CASSFGTGVGEQYF.

This clone was recorded only once. The genes are TRBV7-3 and TRBJ2-2; TRBD1 matches at 11 bases. This CDR3 is built from 15 residues. The germline V gene encodes CDR1 SGHTA and CDR2 FQGTGA. After removal of 5 bases from V and 3 bases from J, the junction contained 2 bases not matched to a gene. CDR3 in amino acids: CASSTGQGDTGELFF. CDR3 coding DNA: TGTGCCAGCAGCACGGGACAGGGGGACACCGGGGAGCTGTTTTTT.

The chain links TRBV10-1 to TRBJ2-7, with D possibly being TRBD1 (6 bases). This CDR3 has 11 residues. The germline V gene has CDR1 WNHNN and CDR2 SYGVQD (reference sequence). Trimming removed 8 bases from V and 5 bases from J, with 10 bases in between. The CDR3 DNA is TGCGCCAGCGAAACAGGGAACGAGCAGTACTTC. Translated: CASETGNEQYF.

A remark on this clone: At the DNA level, this CDR3 is encoded by other sequences in the same sample as well. V usage is TRBV7-9 and J usage is TRBJ1-5; 9 bases are shared with TRBD1. This CDR3 has 14 residues. Germline V CDR1 and CDR2: SEHNR, FQNEAQ (reference sequence). The V gene end was trimmed by 3 bases and the J gene end by 6 bases; junction bases not matched to a gene: 3. CDR3 DNA: TGTGCCAGCAGCTTGGGACAGGGAGGTCAGCCCCAGCATTTT. Protein: CASSLGQGGQPQHF. Looking up the rest from reference TRBV7-9 and TRBJ1-5 gives the full variable domain: DTGVSQNPRHKITKRGQNVTFRCDPISEHNRLYWYRQTLGQGPEFLTYFQNEAQLEKSRLLSDRFSAERPKGSFSTLEIQRTEQGDSAMYLCASSLGQGGQPQHFGDGTRLSIL.

The genes are TRBV4-3 and TRBJ1-2; D is uncertain. Deletions cut 3 bases from V and 2 bases from J, with 13 bases between. Germline V gene lookup returns CDR1 LGHNA and CDR2 YSLEER. This CDR3 region has 15 residues. This chain's CDR3 is CASSQVRVGNYGYTF. The CDR3, as DNA: TGCGCCAGCAGCCAGGTCCGGGTGGGAAACTATGGCTACACCTTC.

The chain links TRBV9 to TRBJ2-7; 13 positions match TRBD2. The CDR3 consists of 16 residues. The trim removed 4 bases at V and 4 bases at J, leaving 8 bases unmatched. Germline-derived CDR1 and CDR2 are SGDLS and YYNGEE. The CDR3 DNA reads TGTGCCAGCAGCTACGGACTAGCGGGAGTAGGGTACGAGCAGTACTTC. Amino acid sequence: CASSYGLAGVGYEQYF. The full variable domain, completed using reference TRBV9 and TRBJ2-7, is DSGVTQTPKHLITATGQRVTLRCSPRSGDLSVYWYQQSLDQGLQFLIQYYNGEERAKGNILERFSAQQFPDLHSELNLSSLELGDSALYFCASSYGLAGVGYEQYFGPGTRLTVT.

This chain links TRBV5-6 with TRBJ1-4; D ambiguous. Trimming removed 0 bases at V and 4 bases at J, with 10 bases between. This CDR3 has 15 amino acids. The V gene's germline CDR1 is SGHDT and CDR2 YYEEEE. DNA of the CDR3: TGTGCCAGCAGCTTGGGAGGCACCTTTAATGAAAAACTGTTTTTT. This codes for CASSLGGTFNEKLFF.

This rearrangement joins TRBV7-2 to TRBJ2-3, with D perhaps matching TRBD1 (6 bases). Per germline, CDR1 SGHTA and CDR2 FQGNSA. The V gene lost 5 bases and the J gene lost 2 bases, with 14 bases spanning the gap. The CDR3 loop spans 15 amino acids. The CDR3: CASSPGGQLTDTQYF. The CDR3 nucleotides are TGTGCCAGCAGCCCTGGGGGACAACTCACAGATACGCAGTATTTT.

The rearrangement links TRBV5-4 to TRBJ1-1; 8 positions match TRBD1. Germline lookup yields CDR1 SGHNT and CDR2 YYREEE (reference sequence). The CDR3 covers 14 residues. V shed 4 bases, J shed 2 bases, and the junction held 4 bases outside the gene matches. The CDR3 DNA follows: TGTGCCAGCAGCGTTGGACAGGGCAACACTGAAGCTTTCTTT. Protein: CASSVGQGNTEAFF.

V usage is TRBV19 and J usage is TRBJ2-1; the match to TRBD2 covers 14 bases. The germline V gene encodes CDR1 LNHDA and CDR2 SQIVND (reference sequence). This CDR3 spans 16 amino acids. V trimming: 8 bases; J trimming: 3 bases; junction bases outside the gene matches: 6. The CDR3 spells CASSGLAGGFYNEQFF. Written as DNA, the CDR3 is TGTGCCAGTTCAGGACTAGCGGGAGGCTTCTACAATGAGCAGTTCTTC. Complete variable domain (other parts from reference TRBV19 and TRBJ2-1): DGGITQSPKYLFRKEGQNVTLSCEQNLNHDAMYWYRQDPGQGLRLIYYSQIVNDFQKGDIAEGYSVSREKKESFPLTVTSAQKNPTAFYLCASSGLAGGFYNEQFFGPGTRLTVL.

The chain carries TRBV21-1 and TRBJ1-2; the table names TRBD1, a call not compared with the DNA. TRBV21-1 represents a pseudogene. This CDR3 is 13 amino acids long. The DNA of the CDR3 is TGTGCCAGCAGCCCGACAGGGCTCTATGGCTACACCTTC. Its protein is CASSPTGLYGYTF.

V gene TRBV7-6 combines with J gene TRBJ2-2; 10 bases agree with TRBD2. V was clipped by 5 bases and J by 0 bases; unmatched bases: 3. The CDR3 consists of 16 residues. Germline V gene sequence: CDR1 SGHVS, CDR2 FNYEAQ. The CDR3 spells CASSKLAGANTGELFF. As DNA, the CDR3 is TGTGCCAGCAGCAAGCTAGCGGGGGCGAACACCGGGGAGCTGTTTTTT.

The genes are TRBV27 and TRBJ1-1; D is ambiguous. From germline, CDR1 is MNHEY and CDR2 SMNVEV (reference sequence). The V and J ends lost 7 bases and 4 bases respectively, with 13 bases between them. The CDR3 extends over 13 amino acids. The CDR3 region is CASNTLGSTEAFF. The CDR3 coding sequence is TGTGCCAGCAATACTCTGGGGAGCACTGAAGCTTTCTTT.

This clone showed up just a few times. This chain links TRBV15 with TRBJ1-5; D gene uncertain. The CDR3 extends over 18 amino acids. V lost 1 base to trimming and J lost 0 bases, with 16 bases between them. Germline V gene data show CDR1 as LNHNV and CDR2 as YYDKDF (reference sequence). The CDR3 bases are TGTGCCACCAGCAGAGCCAGCACCCGATCAAATAGCAATCAGCCCCAGCATTTT. This encodes CATSRASTRSNSNQPQHF.

By sample fraction, this clone is medium-sized. The genes are TRBV13 and TRBJ1-2; unclear D gene. The CDR3 runs to 13 residues. The germline V and J ends were trimmed by 6 bases and 4 bases, with 12 bases remaining between them. CDR1 and CDR2 (germline): PRHDT, FYEKMQ (reference sequence). The CDR3: CASRRNPAYGYTF. The CDR3 bases are TGTGCCAGCAGGCGGAATCCAGCCTATGGCTACACCTTC.

The chain recombines TRBV30 with TRBJ2-5, with a weak D call TRBD2 (7 bases). CDR3 length: 15 residues. The germline V gene has CDR1 GTSNPN and CDR2 SVGIG (reference sequence). V was clipped by 0 bases and J by 4 bases, with 15 bases between them. The CDR3 coding sequence is TGTGCCTGGAGTGTAGGGGGAGGGGTAGGAGAGACCCAGTACTTC. Translating it yields CAWSVGGGVGETQYF.

The chain couples TRBV6-5 to TRBJ2-3; the D call may be TRBD1 or TRBD2 (5 bases each). The CDR3 covers 16 residues. Germline V lookup: CDR1 MNHEY, CDR2 SVGAGI. V dropped 0 bases and J dropped 2 bases, with 12 bases sitting between them. The CDR3 DNA sequence: TGTGCCAGCAGTTACTCGAGGGGTCAGAACACAGATACGCAGTATTTT. This encodes CASSYSRGQNTDTQYF.

The chain has TRBV6-1 and TRBJ1-5; 7 positions agree with TRBD1. The CDR3 is made up of 17 amino acids. V shed 4 bases and J 0 bases; nucleotides not matched to a gene: 9. Germline V CDR1 and CDR2: MNHNS, SASEGT. The CDR3 region is CASSVGTAHYSNQPQHF. The DNA of the CDR3 is TGTGCCAGCAGTGTGGGGACAGCGCATTATAGCAATCAGCCCCAGCATTTT.